The present entry profiles one T cell receptor (beta chain) with its context. The data derive from a study of blood T cell repertoires in COVID-19. Study as a whole: Acute and convalescent COVID-19 specimens originated in the United States, Italy and Spain. Sources were T cells, B-cell-depleted T cells, or PBMCs; the material itself was cDNA or gDNA.

The CDR3 is 13 amino acids. With V trimmed by 5 bases and J by 4 bases, 3 bases remained unmatched. Germline assignment: CDR1 SGHNT and CDR2 YENEEA. Original processing notes: Quantification of nucleated cells was approximated via reference gene primer amplification. Sequencing used immunoSEQ multiplex PCR; TCRdb keeps in-frame clones, though not all of them. Clone size and the V and J calls come from that table; the DNA yielded D and trimming. The table lists roughly 80,000 clones, about 83% of them singletons. The sequence was obtained from a woman aged 80 or over with active or convalescent COVID-19. Sequenced: peripheral blood. The chain couples TRBV11-3 to TRBJ2-5; 8 bases are a match to TRBD1. This CDR3 is CASSGDRGETQYF. The CDR3 bases are TGTGCCAGCAGCGGAGACAGGGGAGAGACCCAGTACTTC.